The clone carrying this T cell receptor (beta chain) has a count of ten or more. The antigen remains unidentified. This CDR3 is built from 17 residues. The germline V gene has CDR1 LGHNA and CDR2 YNFKEQ. Trimming took 3 bases from V and 5 from J; bases not matched to a gene: 9. TCRdb itself ran the multiplex PCR reads through MiXCR, one entry per CDR3 protein. The sample lists 170,000 or so distinct CDR3 sequences, 33% occurring once. The source of the sample is a study of breast tumors, draining lymph nodes, adjacent tissues. The study, taken as a whole, reports: Compared with lymph nodes, tumors were less diverse; compared with nontumor tissue, more. Data fit most tumor T cells coming from lymph node, expanding in tumor.

The lymph nodes were axillary draining lymph nodes from breast cancer patients. The receptor was derived from a female donor with breast cancer. Some clones in this sample may be carry-over from other donors' samples. The material sequenced was axillary lymph node tissue. V usage is TRBV4-2 and J usage is TRBJ2-1, with 11 nucleotides matching TRBD2. CDR3 in amino acids: CASSHLASGRRDNEQFF. DNA of the CDR3: TGTGCCAGCAGCCATTTGGCTAGCGGGAGGAGAGACAATGAGCAGTTCTTC.